The rows below give T cell receptor beta chains drawn from one sample of a study of shared clonotypes between healthy human individuals. The repertoire was sequenced with immunoSEQ multiplex PCR; TCRdb's copy has only in-frame clones and lacks some. This sample has 2,500,000 or so clones; more than 85% occur once, and the top ten carry about 0.34%. The sample was naive CD4+ T cells from PBMCs. The origin of the receptors is a man between 18 and 29 years old in good health. Some clones in this sample may be carry-over from other donors' samples. The CDR3 runs from the conserved cysteine through the conserved F or W. The order of the fields is clone size, D gene, J gene, V gene, CDR3 DNA, CDR3 protein. A D gene is named only where the DNA matches it firmly. Expanded clones get a size class; other rows say once, few or many, or leave the size out.

>NA|NA|TRBJ2-7|TRBV7-3
TGTGCCAGCAGCCCTTCCGGGGAGAGCTCCTACGAGCAGTACTTC
CASSPSGESSYEQYF
>NA|NA|TRBJ2-7|TRBV7-9
TGTGCCAGCCTCAGGGCCGCTACCTACGAGCAGTACTTC
CASLRAATYEQYF
>NA|NA|TRBJ2-1|TRBV27
TGTGCCAGCAGTCCCCTCCCGAACAATGAGCAGTTCTTC
CASSPLPNNEQFF
>NA|NA|TRBJ1-2|TRBV5-1
TGCGCCAGCAGCTTATCCAGGGCAAACTATGGCTACACCTTC
CASSLSRANYGYTF
>NA|TRBD1|TRBJ2-7|TRBV28
TGTGCCAGCAGCCCCCGGGACAGGGACTACGAGCAGTACTTC
CASSPRDRDYEQYF
>NA|TRBD2|TRBJ2-7|TRBV5-1
TGCGCCAGCAGCTTGAGCGCTAGCGGCCTCTCCTACGAGCAGTACTTC
CASSLSASGLSYEQYF
>NA|NA|TRBJ2-7|TRBV18
TGTGCCAGCTCACCACCGCGCGGCTCCTACGAGCAGTACTTC
CASSPPRGSYEQYF
>NA|TRBD1|TRBJ2-5|TRBV18
TGTGCCAGCTCACCTGGGACAGGACAAGAGACCCAGTACTTC
CASSPGTGQETQYF
>NA|NA|TRBJ2-7|TRBV6-1
TGTGCCAGCAGTGTGGTTCGGGCGGTTGGCAACGAGCAGTACTTC
CASSVVRAVGNEQYF
>NA|NA|TRBJ2-4|TRBV29-1
TGCAGCGTTGCGCCGGGGAAGGGCAAAAACATTCAGTACTTC
CSVAPGKGKNIQYF
>NA|NA|TRBJ2-1|TRBV5-1
TGCGCCAGCAGCTTGGGTTTTAGCGGCTACAATGAGCAGTTCTTC
CASSLGFSGYNEQFF
>NA|TRBD1|TRBJ1-1|TRBV6-1
TGTGCCAGCACCGCCGGGACAGGGAACACTGAAGCTTTCTTT
CASTAGTGNTEAFF
>once|NA|TRBJ1-1|TRBV2
TGTGCCAGCTCAGAACGGGTGAACACTGAAGCTTTCTTT
CASSERVNTEAFF
>NA|NA|TRBJ2-7|TRBV6-6
TGTGCCAGCAGTTTGGCAGGGAGATCCTACGAGCAGTACTTC
CASSLAGRSYEQYF
>NA|TRBD2|TRBJ2-3|TRBV5-1
TGCGCCAGCAGCACAGGACTAGCGGGAGGTGCAGATACGCAGTATTTT
CASSTGLAGGADTQYF
>NA|TRBD1|TRBJ1-2|TRBV11-2
TGTGCCAGCAGCCGGGACAGCAACTATGGCTACACCTTC
CASSRDSNYGYTF
>NA|TRBD2|TRBJ2-5|TRBV27
TGTGCCAGCAGTTTACAGCAGACTAGCTGGAATCGAGAGACCCAGTACTTC
CASSLQQTSWNRETQYF
>NA|TRBD2|TRBJ2-3|TRBV7-2
TGTGCCAGCAGCTTGGGGGGGACCCGCACAGATACGCAGTATTTT
CASSLGGTRTDTQYF
>NA|NA|TRBJ2-1|TRBV9
TGTGCCAGCAGCGAGGGGGAAAGAGGGGGTGAGCAGTTCTTC
CASSEGERGGEQFF
>NA|TRBD2|TRBJ2-1|TRBV29-1
TGCAGCGTTGGCTTCCTAGCGGGAGGGGACAATGAGCAGTTCTTC
CSVGFLAGGDNEQFF
>NA|TRBD2|TRBJ2-3|TRBV27
TGTGCCAGCAGACTAGCGGGGAACACAGATACGCAGTATTTT
CASRLAGNTDTQYF
>NA|NA|TRBJ2-2|TRBV2
TGTGCCGGCAAAATCGCCCAGGAGCTGTTTTTT
CAGKIAQELFF
>NA|NA|TRBJ2-3|TRBV28
TGTGCCAGCAGTTCACTGTCCCCAGATACGCAGTATTTT
CASSSLSPDTQYF
>NA|NA|TRBJ2-1|TRBV6-4
TGTGCCAGCAGTGAATCGGGACTCTACAATGAGCAGTTCTTC
CASSESGLYNEQFF
>once|NA|TRBJ2-3|TRBV19
TGTGCCAGTAAGTTGGGAGATACGCAGTATTTT
CASKLGDTQYF
>NA|TRBD1|TRBJ2-7|TRBV9
TGTGCCAGCAGCGCTTCCGGGACAGGGTCCTACGAGCAGTACTTC
CASSASGTGSYEQYF
>NA|NA|TRBJ2-3|TRBV6-1
TGTGCCAGCAGTGAATTGACAGCAAGCACAGATACGCAGTATTTT
CASSELTASTDTQYF
>NA|NA|TRBJ2-3|TRBV4-1
TGCGCCAGCAGCCAAACGACTAGATCGGGTTCGGGCACAGATACGCAGTATTTT
CASSQTTRSGSGTDTQYF
>few|NA|TRBJ2-5|TRBV5-3
TGTGCCAGAAGCCCGGGACCGGGAGCCCAGGAGACCCAGTACTTC
CARSPGPGAQETQYF
>NA|NA|TRBJ2-7|TRBV9
TGTGCCAGCAGCCCGTCCGGGGAATACTCCTACGAGCAGTACTTC
CASSPSGEYSYEQYF
>NA|NA|TRBJ2-7|TRBV11-3
TGTGCCAGCAGCGTACAGACAGGACCCTCCTACGAGCAGTACTTC
CASSVQTGPSYEQYF
>NA|TRBD1|TRBJ2-3|TRBV19
TGTGCCAGTAGTATGAATACAGGGGGCGTAGGTACAGATACGCAGTATTTT
CASSMNTGGVGTDTQYF
>NA|NA|TRBJ1-3|TRBV7-2
TGTGCCAGCAGCCCCGAAACGGGGTTGGGAAACACCATATATTTT
CASSPETGLGNTIYF
>NA|NA|TRBJ1-2|TRBV9
TGTGCCAGCAGCCGTGGGGGGGATTCGTATGGCTACACCTTC
CASSRGGDSYGYTF
>once|TRBD2|TRBJ2-5|TRBV6-6
TGTGCCAGCAGTTGGGGACTAGCGGGAGGAGAGACCCAGTACTTC
CASSWGLAGGETQYF
>NA|NA|TRBJ1-1|TRBV10-3
TGTGCCATCAGCCCCCGTTTGGGGGAAGGAGTTAAGAACACTGAAGCTTTCTTT
CAISPRLGEGVKNTEAFF
>NA|NA|TRBJ2-3|TRBV2
TGTGCCAGCAGTGTCCTAGTTTCAACAGATACGCAGTATTTT
CASSVLVSTDTQYF
>NA|NA|TRBJ2-4|TRBV30
TGTGCCTGGGAAGACCGGGCTGCAAACATTCAGTACTTC
CAWEDRAANIQYF
>NA|NA|TRBJ2-3|TRBV4-3
TGCGCCAGCAGCCGGTCTCATTTCCCCACAGATACGCAGTATTTT
CASSRSHFPTDTQYF
>NA|NA|TRBJ1-3|TRBV7-2
TGTGCCAGCAGCTTAGGACAGATCTCTGGAAACACCATATATTTT
CASSLGQISGNTIYF
>NA|NA|TRBJ1-2|TRBV18
TGTGCCAGCTCACCAACGTCGAGGGAGGTAAACTATGGCTACACCTTC
CASSPTSREVNYGYTF
>NA|NA|TRBJ2-3|TRBV25-1
TGTGCCACCTTACCCGGGACCCTTAGCACAGATACGCAGTATTTT
CATLPGTLSTDTQYF
>NA|NA|TRBJ2-5|TRBV25-1
TGTGCCAGCAGTGGGAGAGGGGAGACCCAGTACTTC
CASSGRGETQYF
>once|TRBD2|TRBJ2-7|TRBV7-2
TGTGCCAGCAGCTTACGGACTAGCGGGGTGAACGAGCAGTACTTC
CASSLRTSGVNEQYF
>NA|NA|TRBJ2-2|TRBV9
TGTGCCAGCAGCGTGGCGGTGGGGGCCGGGGAGCTGTTTTTT
CASSVAVGAGELFF
>NA|NA|TRBJ1-2|TRBV18
TGTGCCAGCTCGCGGACCGGGGGGATTTATGGTGGCTACACCTTC
CASSRTGGIYGGYTF
>NA|NA|TRBJ2-2|TRBV27
TGTGCCAGCAGTTTATTCGGACAGCTCCCCGGGGAGCTGTTTTTT
CASSLFGQLPGELFF
>NA|TRBD2|TRBJ2-3|TRBV7-2
TGTGCCAGCAGCTTAAGAAGAACGGGAGGGGGGACAGATACGCAGTATTTT
CASSLRRTGGGTDTQYF
>NA|NA|TRBJ1-6|TRBV6-5
TGTGCCAGCAGTTACTCGTGGCTGGCGGGAAATTCACCCCTCCACTTT
CASSYSWLAGNSPLHF
>NA|NA|TRBJ1-2|TRBV7-8
TGTGCCAGCAGCTTAGGGGTTAACTATGGCTACACCTTC
CASSLGVNYGYTF
>NA|NA|TRBJ2-7|TRBV28
TGTGCCAGCAGTACTAATCACGAGCAGTACTTC
CASSTNHEQYF
>NA|NA|TRBJ1-5|TRBV4-1
TGCGCCAGCAGCCAAGTGGGGGGGCAGGGCTTGACGCCCCAGCATTTT
CASSQVGGQGLTPQHF